The rows below give T cell receptor beta chains drawn from one sample of a study of control samples from healthy donors and cancer patients. Repertoires were generated with immunoSEQ multiplex PCR, while TCRdb's copy carries only in-frame clones and drops some. The repertoire holds approximately 100,000 clones, with roughly 92% as singletons. Source material: blood. These receptors all come from a human donor in good health. The donor label of this sample is uncertain. CDR3s include the opening cysteine and the closing phenylalanine or tryptophan. D genes are given only for firm matches. Clone size is not always given. Where it is, it says once, few, many or a class for expanded clones.

length	D	size	V	J	DNA	CDR3
14	-	-	TRBV6-5	TRBJ2-7	TGTGCCAGCAGTTACAGGGGACGAGCCTACGAGCAGTACTTC	CASSYRGRAYEQYF
12	-	-	TRBV27	TRBJ1-1	TGTGCCAGCAGTTTACAGGGCTCTGAAGCTTTCTTT	CASSLQGSEAFF
14	-	once	TRBV27	TRBJ1-2	TGTGCCAGCAGTTTCGACAGGCGGCCGTATGGCTACACCTTC	CASSFDRRPYGYTF
10	-	-	TRBV6-5	TRBJ2-1	TGTGCCAGGAACTACAATGAGCAGTTCTTC	CARNYNEQFF
15	-	-	TRBV7-2	TRBJ1-5	TGTGCCAGCAGCGAAGGACGGTATAGCAATCAGCCCCAGCATTTT	CASSEGRYSNQPQHF
14	-	few	TRBV5-5	TRBJ1-1	TGTGCCAGCAGCGGCCAAGACGGACTCACTGAAGCTTTCTTT	CASSGQDGLTEAFF
19	TRBD1	-	TRBV7-6	TRBJ2-5	TGTGCCAGCAGCCTCAGGACAGGGGGCTTCGTCGGGCGGTCGGCGACCCAGTACTTC	CASSLRTGGFVGRSATQYF
14	-	once	TRBV5-8	TRBJ1-6	TGTGCCAGCAGCTTAAGGACAGTCAATTCACCCCTCCACTTT	CASSLRTVNSPLHF
16	TRBD1	-	TRBV6-5	TRBJ2-7	TGTGCCAGCAGTTACTCGGGGGCAGGGGGCATCTACGAGCAGTACTTC	CASSYSGAGGIYEQYF
17	-	-	TRBV10-3	TRBJ2-3	TGTGCCATCAGTGAGTCAAAGGGGTCAGGGCGTAAAGATACGCAGTATTTT	CAISESKGSGRKDTQYF
13	-	-	TRBV12-3/TRBV12-4	TRBJ2-7	TGTGCCAGCAGTTTATACAGGGACGGCGAGCAGTACTTC	CASSLYRDGEQYF
13	TRBD1	-	TRBV19	TRBJ2-7	TGTGCCAGTAGTCCGCGGACAGGGAACGAGCAGTACTTC	CASSPRTGNEQYF
15	TRBD2	-	TRBV15	TRBJ2-3	TGTGCCACCAGCAGAGATAGCGGGGGACTAGATACGCAGTATTTT	CATSRDSGGLDTQYF
16	-	-	TRBV11-2	TRBJ1-1	TGTGCCAGCAGGCACGTCCGACAGAACATGAACACTGAAGCTTTCTTT	CASRHVRQNMNTEAFF
13	-	-	TRBV19	TRBJ1-5	TGTGCCAGTAGTATCGACAGAGATCAGCCCCAGCATTTT	CASSIDRDQPQHF
12	-	-	TRBV10-2	TRBJ1-2	TGCGCCAGCACGTGGGGAAACTATGGCTACACCTTC	CASTWGNYGYTF
15	TRBD2	-	TRBV5-4	TRBJ2-1	TGTGCCAGCAGCCCAAGACTAGCGGGGGGAGGAGAGCAGTTCTTC	CASSPRLAGGGEQFF
15	-	once	TRBV11-2	TRBJ2-1	TGTGCCAGCAGCTTAGACCTCTCTAGCGAACATGAGCAGTTCTTC	CASSLDLSSEHEQFF
14	TRBD1	-	TRBV5-1	TRBJ2-1	TGCGCCAGCAGCCCAGGGACAGGATACAATGAGCAGTTCTTC	CASSPGTGYNEQFF
13	-	-	TRBV19	TRBJ1-4	TGTGCCAGTAGTATCCACAGTTACGAAAAACTGTTTTTT	CASSIHSYEKLFF
16	TRBD1	-	TRBV2	TRBJ2-2	TGTGCCAGCAGTGAAGCTGGGGCAGGGGGCGGCGGGGAGCTGTTTTTT	CASSEAGAGGGGELFF
12	-	-	TRBV5-3	TRBJ2-7	TGTGCCAGAAGTAACAGGGCCTACGAGCAGTACTTC	CARSNRAYEQYF
15	-	-	TRBV7-8	TRBJ1-1	TGTGCCAGCAGCTTAGCGCCCGGGGCGAACACTGAAGCTTTCTTT	CASSLAPGANTEAFF
15	-	-	TRBV4-3	TRBJ1-5	TGCGCCAGCAGCCAAGAAAACTTGAGCAATCAGCCCCAGCATTTT	CASSQENLSNQPQHF
15	TRBD2	-	TRBV5-1	TRBJ2-7	TGCGCCAGCAGCTTAGGAGCGGGGGGGCGTAACGAGCAGTACTTC	CASSLGAGGRNEQYF
15	-	-	TRBV19	TRBJ1-5	TGTGCCAGTAGTTCGCTAGAGGGGGTAGGGCAGCCCCAGCATTTT	CASSSLEGVGQPQHF
15	TRBD1	-	TRBV27	TRBJ2-1	TGTGCCAGCAGTTCGGGACAGGGTATGATCAATGAGCAGTTCTTC	CASSSGQGMINEQFF
13	-	once	TRBV7-2	TRBJ2-1	TGTGCCAGCAGCCCATGGCACAACAATGAGCAGTTCTTC	CASSPWHNNEQFF
16	-	-	TRBV5-6	TRBJ1-3	TGTGCCAGCAGATCGACAGGAGAATCGCTCGGAAACACCATATATTTT	CASRSTGESLGNTIYF
12	-	-	TRBV30	TRBJ1-4	TGTGCCTGGGGGACGTTCGAAGAAAAACTGTTTTTT	CAWGTFEEKLFF
14	TRBD1	-	TRBV5-1	TRBJ2-1	TGCGCCAGCAGCTCGGGACAGGGCCTCGATGAGCAGTTCTTC	CASSSGQGLDEQFF
16	-	-	TRBV7-9	TRBJ1-3	TGTGCCAGCAGCTTAGCGAATTGGGACACTGGAAACACCATATATTTT	CASSLANWDTGNTIYF
13	-	-	TRBV5-4	TRBJ2-2	TGTGCCAGCACGGTAGGGAGGTCCGGGGAGCTGTTTTTT	CASTVGRSGELFF
12	-	-	TRBV30	TRBJ1-5	TGTGCCTGGAGTGTAAGCAATCAGCCCCAGCATTTT	CAWSVSNQPQHF
17	-	few	TRBV6-1	TRBJ2-4	TGTGCCAGCAGTGAACGGGCACCGGGGCAGGGGAAGAACATTCAGTACTTC	CASSERAPGQGKNIQYF
12	-	-	TRBV12-3/TRBV12-4	TRBJ2-5	TGTGCCAGCAGTTTGGATGAAGAGACCCAGTACTTC	CASSLDEETQYF
14	-	-	TRBV27	TRBJ1-5	TGTGCCAGCAGTTTATCGGCGAGGGGCCAGCCCCAGCATTTT	CASSLSARGQPQHF
15	TRBD1	-	TRBV5-1	TRBJ1-6	TGCGCCAGCAGCAACACAGGGGAGGACATGTCACCCCTCCACTTT	CASSNTGEDMSPLHF
13	-	-	TRBV3-1/TRBV3-2	TRBJ1-4	TGTGCCAGCAGCCAAGGAGTTTCAGGCGCGCTGTTTTTT	CASSQGVSGALFF
15	TRBD1	-	TRBV10-3	TRBJ2-2	TGTGCCATCGGGGGACAGGGGGGGATCACCGGGGAGCTGTTTTTT	CAIGGQGGITGELFF
16	-	-	TRBV6-5	TRBJ1-6	TGTGCCAGCAGTTACTCGATAGGTCTGGTCAATTCACCCCTCCACTTT	CASSYSIGLVNSPLHF
17	-	once	TRBV5-1	TRBJ2-5	TGCGCCAGCAGCCTGGGTCCCCGACAGGAAATACAAGAGACCCAGTACTTC	CASSLGPRQEIQETQYF
12	-	-	TRBV20-1	TRBJ2-5	TGCAGTGCTAGTGGACAGTCGGAGACCCAGTACTTC	CSASGQSETQYF
14	-	once	TRBV6-2/TRBV6-3	TRBJ1-1	TGTGCCAGCAGCATTCGGGACCGGGCCACTGAAGCTTTCTTT	CASSIRDRATEAFF
15	TRBD1	-	TRBV5-6	TRBJ2-5	TGTGCCAGCAGCTTGGTAGACAGGGACCAAGAGACCCAGTACTTC	CASSLVDRDQETQYF
14	TRBD1	-	TRBV29-1	TRBJ1-5	TGCAGCGTGGGGGGACAGGGGCATGGTCAGCCCCAGCATTTT	CSVGGQGHGQPQHF
12	-	-	TRBV19	TRBJ1-4	TGTGCCAGTAGTAGGGGGGCTGGAAAACTGTTTTTT	CASSRGAGKLFF
11	-	-	TRBV24-1	TRBJ2-2	TGTGCCACCTCCAACACCGGGGAGCTGTTTTTT	CATSNTGELFF
12	-	few	TRBV5-3	TRBJ1-5	TGTGCCAGAAGCGGGGTCTTCCGGCCCCAGCATTTT	CARSGVFRPQHF
14	-	-	TRBV28	TRBJ1-1	TGTGCCAGCAGTTCACCAGGGTTGAACACTGAAGCTTTCTTT	CASSSPGLNTEAFF
18	-	-	TRBV6-1	TRBJ1-6	TGTGCCAGCAGTGCCGAAAGGCCAATAACCGGGTATAATTCACCCCTCCACTTT	CASSAERPITGYNSPLHF
13	-	-	TRBV7-9	TRBJ2-5	TGTGCCAGCAGCGCCGACGGCGCGGAGACCCAGTACTTC	CASSADGAETQYF
15	TRBD1	-	TRBV18	TRBJ1-1	TGTGCCAGCTCACCACCGGACAGGGGTTGGACTGAAGCTTTCTTT	CASSPPDRGWTEAFF
13	-	-	TRBV6-6	TRBJ1-1	TGTGCCAGCAGTTACACAGCTAACCTTGAAGCTTTCTTT	CASSYTANLEAFF
16	TRBD1	-	TRBV4-2	TRBJ2-1	TGTGCCAGCAGCCGAGACCGGGACAGGGGGCGGAATGAGCAGTTCTTC	CASSRDRDRGRNEQFF
15	TRBD2	-	TRBV9	TRBJ2-5	TGTGCCAGCAGCGTAGGGTCTAGCGGGGCAGAGACCCAGTACTTC	CASSVGSSGAETQYF